This T cell receptor beta chain stems from a study of spatial heterogeneity in lung cancer. As for the study in general: Detection of beta-chain sequences consistently exceeded that of alpha-chain sequences. Matched bulk RNA-seq yielded a T cell transcriptional module score. Counts of TCR transcripts in tumor regions correlated strongly with that score.

One entry per CDR3 protein results from TCRdb running MiXCR on the 5' RACE reads. The table has 18,000 or so distinct CDR3 sequences, roughly 7% seen once. Time point given: sample taken at primary tumor resection. Whole-study results and caveats: Counts that tracked tumor mutation counts were those of expanded intratumoral alpha and beta TCRs.

This clonotype was seen at least ten times. What it binds is unknown. The CDR3 is made up of 15 amino acids. V dropped 5 bases and J dropped 0 bases, with 12 bases sitting between them. Germline CDR1 is SEHNR and CDR2 is FQNEAQ (reference sequence). The chain is built from TRBV7-9 and TRBJ2-3; D perhaps matches TRBD2 (6 bases). The material was lung tumor tissue, obtained at surgery. The clonotype comes from a female donor with early-stage non-small cell lung cancer. The CDR3 region has the DNA TGTGCCAGCAGCCCGCCGGGACTGAGCACAGATACGCAGTATTTT. It is translated as CASSPPGLSTDTQYF.